This entry describes one T cell receptor beta chain. This sample is drawn from a study of blood T cell repertoires in COVID-19. Turning to the study itself: The United States, Italy and Spain provided the acute and convalescent COVID-19 samples. Nucleic acid was either cDNA or gDNA, and it came from T cells, B-cell-depleted T cells, or PBMCs.

This CDR3 contains 11 residues. V was cut by 2 bases and J by 4 bases, with 5 bases left in between. CDR1 is DFQATT and CDR2 is SNEGSKA in the germline V gene (reference sequence). In the original processing: How many nucleated cells were present was estimated from reference gene primer amplification. Generated by immunoSEQ multiplex PCR, the TCRdb table keeps only in-frame clones and is missing some. The V and J calls and clone size are taken from that table; D and trimming were inferred from the DNA. The sample contains about 200,000 clones, nearly 90% of which appear only once. The sequenced sample was peripheral blood. The V gene is TRBV20-1, the J gene TRBJ2-5; D is unclear. The clonotype originates from a man over 45 with acute or convalescent COVID-19. The DNA of the CDR3 is TGCAGTGCTAGACAGGCAGAGACCCAGTACTTC. Protein product: CSARQAETQYF.